This T cell receptor beta chain emerged from a study of T-cell reconstitution after alpha-beta-depleted transplantation in children. The germline CDR1 and CDR2 sequences are SGHKS and YYEKEE (reference sequence). CDR3 length: 14 amino acids. Trimming left V 4 bases short and J 10 bases short, with 15 bases between. For TCRbeta, the library was prepared with unique molecular identifiers. One entry per CDR3 protein results from TCRdb running MiXCR on the PCR reads. The data hold about 540,000 distinct CDR3 sequences, with about 18% observed a single time. V is TRBV5-5 and J is TRBJ1-6; TRBD1 is a possible D gene (5 bases). The clonotype originates from a human donor who donated a stem cell graft to a child with acute lymphoblastic leukemia. Here the sequenced sample was PBMCs from the stem cell graft donor, taken from the stem cell graft. The CDR3 sequence: CASSGGLGLSPLHF. The DNA of the CDR3 is TGTGCCAGCAGCGGGGGTTTGGGTCTATCACCCCTCCACTTT.